Listed below are T cell receptor beta chains from one sample, sequenced in a study of shared clonotypes between healthy human individuals. TCRdb keeps only in-frame clones here, not all; method: immunoSEQ multiplex PCR. The table records some 2 million clones, about 95% of them present only once. The source material was naive CD8+ T cells sorted from blood. These receptors all stem from a man aged 18 to 29 in good health. Both conserved end residues are part of each CDR3. A D gene is named only where the DNA matches it firmly. Clone size appears in some rows only: once, few, many, or a class for an expanded clone.

V gene: TRBV11-2; clone size: -; D gene: TRBD1; J gene: TRBJ2-7; CDR3 protein: CASSSWTGNYEQYF; CDR3 DNA: TGTGCCAGCAGCTCCTGGACAGGGAATTACGAGCAGTACTTC
V gene: TRBV7-9; clone size: -; D gene: -; J gene: TRBJ2-2; CDR3 protein: CASSLSTGFTGELFF; CDR3 DNA: TGTGCCAGCAGCTTATCGACAGGTTTCACCGGGGAGCTGTTTTTT
V gene: TRBV29-1; clone size: once; D gene: TRBD1; J gene: TRBJ2-1; CDR3 protein: CSVRTGGYFPYNEQFF; CDR3 DNA: TGCAGCGTACGGACAGGGGGCTATTTCCCCTACAATGAGCAGTTCTTC
V gene: TRBV30; clone size: -; D gene: -; J gene: TRBJ2-1; CDR3 protein: CAWTPPVSYNEQFF; CDR3 DNA: TGTGCCTGGACCCCCCCCGTCTCCTACAATGAGCAGTTCTTC
V gene: TRBV2; clone size: -; D gene: TRBD2; J gene: TRBJ2-1; CDR3 protein: CASSEAPLAGTYNEQFF; CDR3 DNA: TGTGCCAGCAGTGAAGCTCCGCTAGCGGGGACCTACAATGAGCAGTTCTTC
V gene: TRBV29-1; clone size: -; D gene: TRBD1; J gene: TRBJ1-3; CDR3 protein: CSVAGTGGITGGNTIYF; CDR3 DNA: TGCAGCGTTGCCGGGACAGGGGGCATCACTGGTGGAAACACCATATATTTT
V gene: TRBV19; clone size: -; D gene: -; J gene: TRBJ2-7; CDR3 protein: CASSSAASYEQYF; CDR3 DNA: TGTGCCAGTAGTTCGGCGGCCTCCTACGAGCAGTACTTC
V gene: TRBV5-4; clone size: -; D gene: TRBD1; J gene: TRBJ1-2; CDR3 protein: CASSRLGQANYGYTF; CDR3 DNA: TGTGCCAGCAGCAGGCTGGGACAGGCTAACTATGGCTACACCTTC
V gene: TRBV7-9; clone size: -; D gene: TRBD1; J gene: TRBJ2-6; CDR3 protein: CASSQGQGAQGANVLTF; CDR3 DNA: TGTGCCAGCAGCCAGGGACAGGGGGCGCAGGGGGCCAACGTCCTGACTTTC
V gene: TRBV6-5; clone size: -; D gene: -; J gene: TRBJ1-2; CDR3 protein: CASSYLDSNYGYTF; CDR3 DNA: TGTGCCAGCAGTTACCTGGACAGCAACTATGGCTACACCTTC
V gene: TRBV13; clone size: -; D gene: TRBD2; J gene: TRBJ2-7; CDR3 protein: CASSAGLAVEQYF; CDR3 DNA: TGTGCCAGCAGCGCTGGACTAGCGGTCGAGCAGTACTTC
V gene: TRBV28; clone size: once; D gene: -; J gene: TRBJ2-3; CDR3 protein: CASSLFPIPTDTLPYTQYF; CDR3 DNA: TGTGCCAGCAGTTTATTCCCCATCCCGACAGACACCTTACCTTATACGCAGTATTTT
V gene: TRBV9; clone size: -; D gene: TRBD1; J gene: TRBJ1-1; CDR3 protein: CASSETGGVGTEAFF; CDR3 DNA: TGTGCCAGCAGCGAGACAGGGGGCGTGGGCACTGAAGCTTTCTTT
V gene: TRBV30; clone size: -; D gene: -; J gene: TRBJ2-1; CDR3 protein: CAWSVKYYNEQFF; CDR3 DNA: TGTGCCTGGAGTGTGAAGTACTACAATGAGCAGTTCTTC
V gene: TRBV30; clone size: -; D gene: -; J gene: TRBJ1-5; CDR3 protein: CAWSVSGNQPQHF; CDR3 DNA: TGTGCCTGGAGTGTGTCAGGCAATCAGCCCCAGCATTTT
V gene: TRBV5-6; clone size: -; D gene: TRBD1; J gene: TRBJ2-7; CDR3 protein: CASSGTDTYEQYF; CDR3 DNA: TGTGCCAGCAGCGGGACAGATACCTACGAGCAGTACTTC
V gene: TRBV6-5; clone size: -; D gene: TRBD2; J gene: TRBJ2-7; CDR3 protein: CASSPLAGYEQYF; CDR3 DNA: TGTGCCAGCAGTCCACTAGCGGGGTACGAGCAGTACTTC
V gene: TRBV19; clone size: -; D gene: TRBD2; J gene: TRBJ2-7; CDR3 protein: CASLNAPGLAGKDYEQYF; CDR3 DNA: TGTGCCAGTCTTAACGCTCCGGGACTAGCGGGGAAAGACTACGAGCAGTACTTC
V gene: TRBV28; clone size: -; D gene: -; J gene: TRBJ1-4; CDR3 protein: CASSDDEKLFF; CDR3 DNA: TGTGCCAGCAGTGACGACGAAAAACTGTTTTTT
V gene: TRBV7-9; clone size: -; D gene: -; J gene: TRBJ2-5; CDR3 protein: CASSLGGVETQYF; CDR3 DNA: TGTGCCAGCAGCTTAGGGGGGGTGGAGACCCAGTACTTC
V gene: TRBV19; clone size: -; D gene: TRBD1; J gene: TRBJ2-7; CDR3 protein: CASSPFPGQGETYEQYF; CDR3 DNA: TGTGCCAGTAGTCCCTTCCCCGGACAGGGGGAGACATACGAGCAGTACTTC
V gene: TRBV30; clone size: -; D gene: -; J gene: TRBJ1-2; CDR3 protein: CAWNGGDGYTF; CDR3 DNA: TGTGCCTGGAACGGGGGGGATGGCTACACCTTC
V gene: TRBV7-9; clone size: -; D gene: TRBD2; J gene: TRBJ2-2; CDR3 protein: CASSSTLLAGGSNTGELFF; CDR3 DNA: TGTGCCAGCAGCTCGACGTTACTAGCGGGAGGTAGTAACACCGGGGAGCTGTTTTTT
V gene: TRBV10-2; clone size: -; D gene: -; J gene: TRBJ2-3; CDR3 protein: CASSPPGTDTQYF; CDR3 DNA: TGCGCCAGCAGTCCCCCAGGAACAGATACGCAGTATTTT
V gene: TRBV5-4; clone size: once; D gene: -; J gene: TRBJ2-2; CDR3 protein: CASSLGGPGELFF; CDR3 DNA: TGTGCCAGCAGCCTCGGGGGGCCCGGGGAGCTGTTTTTT
V gene: TRBV11-3; clone size: -; D gene: -; J gene: TRBJ2-7; CDR3 protein: CASSPPWSYEQYF; CDR3 DNA: TGTGCCAGCAGCCCGCCGTGGTCCTACGAGCAGTACTTC
V gene: TRBV6-4; clone size: -; D gene: -; J gene: TRBJ2-7; CDR3 protein: CASTPPQGRRFYGSSYEQYF; CDR3 DNA: TGTGCCAGCACCCCGCCACAGGGACGGCGGTTCTACGGAAGCTCCTACGAGCAGTACTTC
V gene: TRBV14; clone size: -; D gene: -; J gene: TRBJ2-7; CDR3 protein: CASSPSLAPPEQYF; CDR3 DNA: TGTGCCAGCAGCCCCTCCTTGGCCCCTCCCGAGCAGTACTTC
V gene: TRBV27; clone size: -; D gene: TRBD1; J gene: TRBJ1-2; CDR3 protein: CASSLTGANYGYTF; CDR3 DNA: TGTGCCAGCAGTTTAACAGGGGCTAACTATGGCTACACCTTC
V gene: TRBV5-6; clone size: few; D gene: -; J gene: TRBJ1-5; CDR3 protein: CASSSGDQPQHF; CDR3 DNA: TGTGCCAGCAGCTCAGGGGATCAGCCCCAGCATTTT
V gene: TRBV14; clone size: -; D gene: -; J gene: TRBJ2-4; CDR3 protein: CASSQDQGNIQYF; CDR3 DNA: TGTGCCAGCAGCCAAGACCAGGGAAACATTCAGTACTTC
V gene: TRBV5-6; clone size: -; D gene: -; J gene: TRBJ1-2; CDR3 protein: CASSLGQLNYGYTF; CDR3 DNA: TGTGCCAGCAGCTTGGGACAGCTAAACTATGGCTACACCTTC
V gene: TRBV5-6; clone size: -; D gene: -; J gene: TRBJ2-3; CDR3 protein: CASSLGDDTQYF; CDR3 DNA: TGTGCCAGCAGCTTGGGGGACGATACGCAGTATTTT
V gene: TRBV5-8; clone size: -; D gene: -; J gene: TRBJ1-2; CDR3 protein: CASSKTEFYGYTF; CDR3 DNA: TGTGCCAGCAGCAAGACAGAGTTCTATGGCTACACCTTC
V gene: TRBV9; clone size: once; D gene: TRBD2; J gene: TRBJ2-2; CDR3 protein: CASSGGGGPTGELFF; CDR3 DNA: TGTGCCAGCAGCGGCGGCGGGGGGCCCACCGGGGAGCTGTTTTTT
V gene: TRBV4-1; clone size: -; D gene: -; J gene: TRBJ1-2; CDR3 protein: CASSQVEGGDYGYTF; CDR3 DNA: TGCGCCAGCAGCCAAGTGGAGGGGGGGGACTATGGCTACACCTTC
V gene: TRBV15; clone size: -; D gene: TRBD2; J gene: TRBJ2-1; CDR3 protein: CATSRDELAGGYNEQFF; CDR3 DNA: TGTGCCACCAGCAGAGACGAACTAGCGGGAGGCTACAATGAGCAGTTCTTC
V gene: TRBV4-2; clone size: -; D gene: TRBD2; J gene: TRBJ2-2; CDR3 protein: CASSQDLRSGSGGAGELFF; CDR3 DNA: TGTGCCAGCAGCCAAGATCTGAGGTCAGGCAGCGGGGGGGCCGGGGAGCTGTTTTTT
V gene: TRBV4-1; clone size: few; D gene: TRBD1; J gene: TRBJ1-6; CDR3 protein: CASSQGPTGTDNSPLHF; CDR3 DNA: TGCGCCAGCAGCCAAGGCCCGACCGGGACAGATAATTCACCCCTCCACTTT
V gene: TRBV14; clone size: -; D gene: TRBD1; J gene: TRBJ2-3; CDR3 protein: CASSQEEVWTGVRDTQYF; CDR3 DNA: TGTGCCAGCAGCCAAGAAGAGGTCTGGACAGGGGTGAGAGATACGCAGTATTTT
V gene: TRBV9; clone size: -; D gene: -; J gene: TRBJ1-2; CDR3 protein: CASSWDASNYGYTF; CDR3 DNA: TGTGCCAGCAGCTGGGACGCCTCTAACTATGGCTACACCTTC
V gene: TRBV6-4; clone size: -; D gene: -; J gene: TRBJ2-4; CDR3 protein: CASSTKREEAKNIQYF; CDR3 DNA: TGTGCCAGTAGTACGAAGAGGGAGGAGGCCAAAAACATTCAGTACTTC
V gene: TRBV6-5; clone size: -; D gene: -; J gene: TRBJ2-1; CDR3 protein: CASSYSAGNEQFF; CDR3 DNA: TGTGCCAGCAGTTACTCAGCGGGTAATGAGCAGTTCTTC
V gene: TRBV15; clone size: -; D gene: -; J gene: TRBJ2-6; CDR3 protein: CATSKSWDSGANVLTF; CDR3 DNA: TGTGCCACCAGCAAGAGCTGGGACTCTGGGGCCAACGTCCTGACTTTC
V gene: TRBV27; clone size: -; D gene: -; J gene: TRBJ1-1; CDR3 protein: CASSLYQGREDEAFF; CDR3 DNA: TGTGCCAGCAGTTTATATCAGGGGCGTGAGGATGAAGCTTTCTTT
V gene: TRBV27; clone size: -; D gene: -; J gene: TRBJ1-1; CDR3 protein: CASSEAGVSTEAFF; CDR3 DNA: TGTGCCAGCAGTGAGGCGGGGGTTAGCACTGAAGCTTTCTTT
V gene: TRBV9; clone size: -; D gene: -; J gene: TRBJ2-5; CDR3 protein: CASSGIQGRETQYF; CDR3 DNA: TGTGCCAGCAGCGGTATTCAGGGGCGGGAGACCCAGTACTTC